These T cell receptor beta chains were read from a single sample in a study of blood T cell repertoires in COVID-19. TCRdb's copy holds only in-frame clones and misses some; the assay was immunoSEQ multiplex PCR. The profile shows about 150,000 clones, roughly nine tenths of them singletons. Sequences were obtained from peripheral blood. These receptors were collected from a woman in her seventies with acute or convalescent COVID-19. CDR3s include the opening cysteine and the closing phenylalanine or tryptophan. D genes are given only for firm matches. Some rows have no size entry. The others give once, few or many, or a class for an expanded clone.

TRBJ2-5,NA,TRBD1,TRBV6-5,TGTGCCAGCACTCAGTTCCAGGGGGAAGAGACCCAGTACTTC,CASTQFQGEETQYF
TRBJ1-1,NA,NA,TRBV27,TGTGCCAGCAGTTTATCCCAGGGGACCACTGAAGCTTTCTTT,CASSLSQGTTEAFF
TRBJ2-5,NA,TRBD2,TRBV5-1,TGCGCCAGCAGCTCGGGTTTAGCGGGGGTGTTAGAGACCCAGTACTTC,CASSSGLAGVLETQYF
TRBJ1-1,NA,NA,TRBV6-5,TGTGCCAGCACTCATAAACGGCAGGGGTGGACTGAAGCTTTCTTT,CASTHKRQGWTEAFF
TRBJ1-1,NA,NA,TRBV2,TGTGCCAGCAGTGAAGGACAGGCCTACACTGAAGCTTTCTTT,CASSEGQAYTEAFF
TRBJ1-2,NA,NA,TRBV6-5,TGTGCCAGCAAGGGGAAAGGGGCTGGTTATGGCTACACCTTC,CASKGKGAGYGYTF
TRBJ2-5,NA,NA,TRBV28,TGTGCCAGCTATCAGAACTATCAAGAGACCCAGTACTTC,CASYQNYQETQYF
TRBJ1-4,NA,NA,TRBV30,TGTGCCTGGAGTGTTTCCCTGGAAAAACTGTTTTTT,CAWSVSLEKLFF
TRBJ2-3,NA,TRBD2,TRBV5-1,TGCGCCAGCAGCTTGGGACTAGCGGGGGCTACAGATACGCAGTATTTT,CASSLGLAGATDTQYF
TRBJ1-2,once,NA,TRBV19,TGTGCCAGTAGTATTGAGGGGGTTAACTATGGCTACACCTTC,CASSIEGVNYGYTF
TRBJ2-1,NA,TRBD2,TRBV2,TGTGCCAGCAAGGGGTTGCTAGCGGGGGCCAATGAGCAGTTCTTC,CASKGLLAGANEQFF
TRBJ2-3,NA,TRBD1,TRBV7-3,TGTGCCAGCAGCCCCCGGGACAGGGGGCTAGCAGATACGCAGTATTTT,CASSPRDRGLADTQYF
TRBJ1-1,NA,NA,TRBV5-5,TGTGCCAGCAGCAGCTACAGGTCGAACACTGAAGCTTTCTTT,CASSSYRSNTEAFF
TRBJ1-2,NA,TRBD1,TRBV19,TGTGCCAGTACTCAGAGGACAGGGGCCGCTTATGGCTACACCTTC,CASTQRTGAAYGYTF
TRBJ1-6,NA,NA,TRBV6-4,TGTGCCAGTAGTTTGAGGAGCTCCTATAATTCACCCCTCCACTTT,CASSLRSSYNSPLHF
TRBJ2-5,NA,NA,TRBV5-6,TGTGCCAGCAGCTTTCGGGGTGGGGAGACCCAGTACTTC,CASSFRGGETQYF
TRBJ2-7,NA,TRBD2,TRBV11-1,TGTGCCAGCAGCGGGAGCGGGGGGCATGGTTACGAGCAGTACTTC,CASSGSGGHGYEQYF
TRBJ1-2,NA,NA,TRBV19,TGTGCCAGTAGTATCGAAACCTGGCCGAGGGCTAACTATGGCTACACCTTC,CASSIETWPRANYGYTF
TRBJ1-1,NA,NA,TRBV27,TGTGCCAGCAGTTTATCCCCCGAGACTGAAGCTTTCTTT,CASSLSPETEAFF
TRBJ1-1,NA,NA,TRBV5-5,TGTGCCAGCAGCTCGGTCCCCTTCACTGAAGCTTTCTTT,CASSSVPFTEAFF
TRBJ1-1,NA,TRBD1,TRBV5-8,TGTGCCAGCAGCTTCCTACAGGGGGCAGGGAACACTGAAGCTTTCTTT,CASSFLQGAGNTEAFF
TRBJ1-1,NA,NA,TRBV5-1,TGCGCCAGCAGCTTCACGGGAGTCGACACTGAAGCTTTCTTT,CASSFTGVDTEAFF
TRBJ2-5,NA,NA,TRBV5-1,TGCGCCAGCAGCATACAGGACGAAGGGACCCAGTACTTC,CASSIQDEGTQYF
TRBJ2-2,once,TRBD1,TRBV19,TGTGCCAGTAGCCCAGACAGGGGGCGGGGCACCGGGGAGCTGTTTTTT,CASSPDRGRGTGELFF
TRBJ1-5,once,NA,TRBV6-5,TGTGCCACCCAGGGTCCCCGGGGCAATCAGCCCCAGCATTTT,CATQGPRGNQPQHF
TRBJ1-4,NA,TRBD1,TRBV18,TGTGCCAGCTCACCACCGGGACAGGGGGCCGAGATAGCTGAAAAACTGTTTTTT,CASSPPGQGAEIAEKLFF
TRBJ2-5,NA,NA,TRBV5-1,TGCGCCAGCAGCTTGGGATCCAGGGCTCGAGAGACCCAGTACTTC,CASSLGSRARETQYF
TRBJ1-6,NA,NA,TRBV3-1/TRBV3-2,TGTGCCAGCAGCCAAGCCGGGAGAGGTTACTCCTATAATTCACCCCTCCACTTT,CASSQAGRGYSYNSPLHF
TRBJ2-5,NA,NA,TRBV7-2,TGTGCCAGCAGCCCTAGGGCGGGGGAGACCCAGTACTTC,CASSPRAGETQYF
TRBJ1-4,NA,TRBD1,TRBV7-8,TGTGCCAGCAGCTTATTGGGACAGGGGTCGGCCACCACTAATGAAAAACTGTTTTTT,CASSLLGQGSATTNEKLFF
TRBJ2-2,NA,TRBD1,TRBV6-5,TGTGCCAGCCCCGGACAGGGAGACACCGGGGAGCTGTTTTTT,CASPGQGDTGELFF
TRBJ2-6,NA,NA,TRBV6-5,TGTGCCAGCAGTTACGGGCTAGCCGGGGCCAACGTCCTGACTTTC,CASSYGLAGANVLTF
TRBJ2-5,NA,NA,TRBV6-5,TGTGCCAGCATCGTGACAGCGCAAGAGACCCAGTACTTC,CASIVTAQETQYF
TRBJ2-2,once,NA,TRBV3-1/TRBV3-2,TGTGCCAGCAGCCAAGTAACTAACACCGGGGAGCTGTTTTTT,CASSQVTNTGELFF
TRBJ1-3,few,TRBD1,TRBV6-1,TGTGCCAGCAGTGAGGCTGGACTTTCCGGGACAGGGCTATGGGGAAACACCATATATTTT,CASSEAGLSGTGLWGNTIYF
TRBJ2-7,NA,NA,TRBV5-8,TGTGCCAGCAGCCAGGAAACGGGGAGAGGATCCCACGAGCAGTACTTC,CASSQETGRGSHEQYF
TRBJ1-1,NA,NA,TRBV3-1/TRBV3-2,TGTGCCAGCAGCCCGACAGTTAACACTGAAGCTTTCTTT,CASSPTVNTEAFF
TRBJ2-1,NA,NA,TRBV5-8,TGTGCCAGCAGCCCAACCCCGGACAGTATATACAATGAGCAGTTCTTC,CASSPTPDSIYNEQFF
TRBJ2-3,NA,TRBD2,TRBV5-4,TGTGCCAGCAGCTTACGAGGACTAGCGGGGGGCGGCACAGATACGCAGTATTTT,CASSLRGLAGGGTDTQYF
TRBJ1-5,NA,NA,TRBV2,TGTGCCAGCAGTTCGGAAGAGGGGGGGCAGCCCCAGCATTTT,CASSSEEGGQPQHF
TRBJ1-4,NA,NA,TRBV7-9,TGTGCCAGCAGCTTGCCCCGAAATGAGGAAAAACTGTTTTTT,CASSLPRNEEKLFF
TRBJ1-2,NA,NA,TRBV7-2,TGTGCCAGCAGCCCCGGTACTAACTATGGCTACACCTTC,CASSPGTNYGYTF
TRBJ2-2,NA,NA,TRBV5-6,TGTGCCAGCAGACTTAACACCGGGGAGCTGTTTTTT,CASRLNTGELFF
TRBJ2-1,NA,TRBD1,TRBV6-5,TGTGCCAGCAGTTACGACAGGGACCCCTACAATGAGCAGTTCTTC,CASSYDRDPYNEQFF
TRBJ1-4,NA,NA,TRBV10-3,TGTGCCATCAGTGAGGACCCCTTAGCGGAACTGTTTTTT,CAISEDPLAELFF
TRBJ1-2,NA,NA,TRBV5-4,TGTGCCAGCAGCCGGCCTGATGGTGCGGACTATGGCTACACCTTC,CASSRPDGADYGYTF
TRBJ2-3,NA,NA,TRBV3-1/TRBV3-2,TGTGCCAGCAGCCAAGCGGGGGTGGATACGCAGTATTTT,CASSQAGVDTQYF
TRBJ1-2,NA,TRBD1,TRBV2,TGTGCCAGCAGCCTCCCACAGGGGACTAACTATGGCTACACCTTC,CASSLPQGTNYGYTF
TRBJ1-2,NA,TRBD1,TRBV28,TGTGCCAGCAGTTCGACAGGGAACTATGGCTACACCTTC,CASSSTGNYGYTF
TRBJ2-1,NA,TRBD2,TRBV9,TGTGCCAGCAGCGAGGCTTCACTAGCGGGGACCTACAATGAGCAGTTCTTC,CASSEASLAGTYNEQFF